These 2 T cell receptor beta chains were sequenced from one sample in a study of blood T cell repertoires in COVID-19. Produced via immunoSEQ multiplex PCR; TCRdb's table is partial and in-frame only. This sample has 170,000 or so clones, with around 80% found just once. Source material: peripheral blood. The receptors shown here come from a man in his sixties or seventies with active or convalescent COVID-19.

The count of this clone is one. The CDR3 is CASSTLETETQYF. Written as DNA, the CDR3 is TGTGCCAGCAGCACACTAGAGACGGAGACCCAGTACTTC. V gene TRBV9 combines with J gene TRBJ2-5; possible D gene TRBD2, 5 bases. The length of the CDR3 is 13 residues. Germline V gives CDR1 SGDLS, CDR2 YYNGEE. Deletions cut 4 bases from V and 5 bases from J, with 12 bases between. Full variable domain (rest looked up from reference TRBV9 and TRBJ2-5): DSGVTQTPKHLITATGQRVTLRCSPRSGDLSVYWYQQSLDQGLQFLIQYYNGEERAKGNILERFSAQQFPDLHSELNLSSLELGDSALYFCASSTLETETQYFGPGTRLLVL.

This chain links TRBV20-1 with TRBJ1-6, with no clear D. Trimming took 3 bases from V and 0 from J, leaving 12 bases between them. Germline loops: CDR1 DFQATT, CDR2 SNEGSKA (reference sequence). The CDR3 loop spans 16 amino acids. This CDR3 reads CSASLPSSSYNSPLHF. The CDR3 region has the DNA TGCAGTGCTAGTTTACCGTCGAGCTCCTATAATTCACCCCTCCACTTT.